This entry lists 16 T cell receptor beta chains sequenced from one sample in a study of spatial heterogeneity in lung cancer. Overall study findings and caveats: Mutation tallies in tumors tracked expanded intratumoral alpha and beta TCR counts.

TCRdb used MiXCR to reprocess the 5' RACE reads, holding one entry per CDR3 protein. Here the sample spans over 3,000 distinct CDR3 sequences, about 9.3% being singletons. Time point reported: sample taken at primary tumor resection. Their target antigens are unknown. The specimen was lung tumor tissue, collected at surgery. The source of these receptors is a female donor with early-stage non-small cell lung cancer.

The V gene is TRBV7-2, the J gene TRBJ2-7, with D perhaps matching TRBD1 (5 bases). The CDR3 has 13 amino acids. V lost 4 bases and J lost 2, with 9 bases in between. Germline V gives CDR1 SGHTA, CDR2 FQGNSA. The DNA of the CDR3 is TGTGCCAGCAGCTCCACAGGACCCTACGAGCAGTACTTC. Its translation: CASSSTGPYEQYF.

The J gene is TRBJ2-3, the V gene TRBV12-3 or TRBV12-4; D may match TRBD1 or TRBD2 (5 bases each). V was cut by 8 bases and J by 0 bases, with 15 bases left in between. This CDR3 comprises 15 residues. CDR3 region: CASRSRGVSTDTQYF. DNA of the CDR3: TGTGCCAGCCGTTCAAGAGGGGTGAGCACAGATACGCAGTATTTT.

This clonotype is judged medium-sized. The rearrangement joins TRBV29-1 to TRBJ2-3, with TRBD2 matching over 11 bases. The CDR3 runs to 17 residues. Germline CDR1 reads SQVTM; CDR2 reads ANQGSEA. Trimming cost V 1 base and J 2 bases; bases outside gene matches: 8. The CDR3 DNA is TGCAGCGTTGAAGGGATGGTACTAGCGGGAGACACAGATACGCAGTATTTT. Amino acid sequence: CSVEGMVLAGDTDTQYF.

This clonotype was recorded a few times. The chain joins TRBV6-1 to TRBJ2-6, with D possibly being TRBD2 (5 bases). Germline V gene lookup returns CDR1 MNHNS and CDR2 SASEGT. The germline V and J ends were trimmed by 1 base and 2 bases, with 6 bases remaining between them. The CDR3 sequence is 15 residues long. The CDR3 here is CASSEERAGANVLTF. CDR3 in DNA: TGTGCCAGCAGTGAAGAGAGGGCTGGGGCCAACGTCCTGACTTTC.

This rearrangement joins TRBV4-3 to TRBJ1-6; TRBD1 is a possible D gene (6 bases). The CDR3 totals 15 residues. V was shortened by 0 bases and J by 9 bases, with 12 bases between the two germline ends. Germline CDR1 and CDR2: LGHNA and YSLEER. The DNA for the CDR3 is TGCGCCAGCAGCCAAGATGGGGGGCAGAGTTCACCCCTCCACTTT. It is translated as CASSQDGGQSSPLHF.

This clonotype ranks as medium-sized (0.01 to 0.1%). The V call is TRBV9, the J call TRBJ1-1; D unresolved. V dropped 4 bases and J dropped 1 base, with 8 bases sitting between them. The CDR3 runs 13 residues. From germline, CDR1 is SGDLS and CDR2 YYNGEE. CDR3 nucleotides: TGTGCCAGCAGCTCGACCTGGAACACTGAAGCTTTCTTT. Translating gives CASSSTWNTEAFF.

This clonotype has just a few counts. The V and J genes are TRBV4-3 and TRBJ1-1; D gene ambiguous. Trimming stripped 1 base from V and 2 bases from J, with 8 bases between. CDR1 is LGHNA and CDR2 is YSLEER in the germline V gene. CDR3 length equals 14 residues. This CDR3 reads CASSQATTNTEAFF. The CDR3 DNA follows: TGCGCCAGCAGCCAAGCGACAACTAACACTGAAGCTTTCTTT.

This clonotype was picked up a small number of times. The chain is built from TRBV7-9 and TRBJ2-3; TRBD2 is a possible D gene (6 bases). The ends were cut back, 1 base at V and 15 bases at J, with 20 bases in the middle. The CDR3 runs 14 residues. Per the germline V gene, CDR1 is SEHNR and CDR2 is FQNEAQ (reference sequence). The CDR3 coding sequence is TGTGCCAGCAGCTTAGTATCCCCTGTGGGGGGTTGTTATTTT. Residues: CASSLVSPVGGCYF.

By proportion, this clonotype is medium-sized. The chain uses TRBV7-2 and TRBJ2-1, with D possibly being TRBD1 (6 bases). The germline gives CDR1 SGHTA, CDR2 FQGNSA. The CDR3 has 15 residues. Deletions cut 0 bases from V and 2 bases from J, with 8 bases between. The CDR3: CASSLAQGTYNEQFF. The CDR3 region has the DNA TGTGCCAGCAGCTTAGCACAGGGCACCTACAATGAGCAGTTCTTC.

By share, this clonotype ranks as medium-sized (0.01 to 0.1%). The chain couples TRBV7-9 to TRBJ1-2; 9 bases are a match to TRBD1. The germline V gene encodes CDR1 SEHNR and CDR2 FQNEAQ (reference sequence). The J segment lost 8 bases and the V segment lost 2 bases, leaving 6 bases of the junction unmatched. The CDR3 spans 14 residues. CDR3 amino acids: CASSLSGTGIGYTF. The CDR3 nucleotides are TGTGCCAGCAGCTTATCCGGGACAGGGATCGGCTACACCTTC.

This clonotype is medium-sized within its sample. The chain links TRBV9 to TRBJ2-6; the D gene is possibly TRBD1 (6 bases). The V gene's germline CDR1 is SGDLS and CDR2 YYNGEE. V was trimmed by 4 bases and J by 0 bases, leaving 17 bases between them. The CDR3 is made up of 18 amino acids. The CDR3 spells CASSLNPGTPSGANVLTF. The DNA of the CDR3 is TGTGCCAGCAGCCTCAACCCCGGGACACCCTCTGGGGCCAACGTCCTGACTTTC.

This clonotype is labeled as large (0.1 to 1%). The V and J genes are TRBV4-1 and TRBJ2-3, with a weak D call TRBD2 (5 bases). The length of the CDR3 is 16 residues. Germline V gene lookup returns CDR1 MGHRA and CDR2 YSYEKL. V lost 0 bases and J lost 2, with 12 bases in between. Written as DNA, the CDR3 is TGCGCCAGCAGCCAAGATGAGGGCGACTACACAGATACGCAGTATTTT. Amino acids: CASSQDEGDYTDTQYF.

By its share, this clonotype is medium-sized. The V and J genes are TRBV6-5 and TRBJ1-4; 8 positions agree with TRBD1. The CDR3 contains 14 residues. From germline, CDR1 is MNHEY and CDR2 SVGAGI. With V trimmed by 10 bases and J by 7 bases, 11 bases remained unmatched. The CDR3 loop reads CATQSRGLGEKLFF. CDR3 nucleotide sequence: TGTGCCACCCAGAGCAGGGGGCTCGGTGAAAAACTGTTTTTT.

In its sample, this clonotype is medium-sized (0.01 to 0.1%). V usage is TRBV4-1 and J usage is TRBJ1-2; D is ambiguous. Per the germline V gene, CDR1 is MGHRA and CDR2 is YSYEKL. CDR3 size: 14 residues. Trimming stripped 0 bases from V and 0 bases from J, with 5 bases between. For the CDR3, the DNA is TGCGCCAGCAGCCAAGATGCCTCTAACTATGGCTACACCTTC. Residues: CASSQDASNYGYTF.

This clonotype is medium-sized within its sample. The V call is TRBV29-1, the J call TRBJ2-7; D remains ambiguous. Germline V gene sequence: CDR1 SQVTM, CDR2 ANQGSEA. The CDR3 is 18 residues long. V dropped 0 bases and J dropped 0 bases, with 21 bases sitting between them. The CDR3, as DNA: TGCAGCGTTGAAGATCCCGCCGGCTTCCAGATAAGCTCCTACGAGCAGTACTTC. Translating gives CSVEDPAGFQISSYEQYF.

CDR3 bases: TGTGCCAGCATCTTAGGGCAGGGCCACTATGGCTACACCTTC. It is translated as CASILGQGHYGYTF. The gene calls are TRBV2 and TRBJ1-2; a weak D match, TRBD1 (5 bases). V was cut by 7 bases and J by 3 bases, with 15 bases left in between. Germline CDR1 reads SNHLY; CDR2 reads FYNNEI. CDR3 size: 14 residues. Supplemented by reference TRBV2 and TRBJ1-2, the full variable domain reads EPEVTQTPSHQVTQMGQEVILRCVPISNHLYFYWYRQILGQKVEFLVSFYNNEISEKSEIFDDQFSVERPDGSNFTLKIRSTKLEDSAMYFCASILGQGHYGYTFGSGTRLTVV.